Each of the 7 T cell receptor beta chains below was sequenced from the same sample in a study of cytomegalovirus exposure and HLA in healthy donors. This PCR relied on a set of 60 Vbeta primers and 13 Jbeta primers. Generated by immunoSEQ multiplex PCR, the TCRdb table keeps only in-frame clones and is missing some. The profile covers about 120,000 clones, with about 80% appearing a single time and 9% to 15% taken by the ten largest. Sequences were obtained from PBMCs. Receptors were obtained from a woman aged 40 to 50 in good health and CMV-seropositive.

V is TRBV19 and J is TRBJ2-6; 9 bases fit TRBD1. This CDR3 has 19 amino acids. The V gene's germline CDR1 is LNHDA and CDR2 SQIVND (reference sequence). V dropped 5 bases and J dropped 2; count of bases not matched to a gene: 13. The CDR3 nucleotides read TGTGCCAGTAGTCTTCAACCGGGACAGGGAACTCCTGGGGCCAACGTCCTGACTTTC. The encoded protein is CASSLQPGQGTPGANVLTF.

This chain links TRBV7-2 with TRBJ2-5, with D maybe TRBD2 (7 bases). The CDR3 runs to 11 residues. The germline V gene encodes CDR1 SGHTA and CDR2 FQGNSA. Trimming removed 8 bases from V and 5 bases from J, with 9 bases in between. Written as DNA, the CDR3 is TGTGCCAGCCGGGGGGCGGAGACCCAGTACTTC. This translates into CASRGAETQYF.

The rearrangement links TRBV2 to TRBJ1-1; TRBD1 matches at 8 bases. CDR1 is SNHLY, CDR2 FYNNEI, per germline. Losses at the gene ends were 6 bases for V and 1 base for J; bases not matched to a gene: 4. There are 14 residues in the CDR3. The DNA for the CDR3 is TGTGCCAGCAGCGCTGGGACAGGGAACACTGAAGCTTTCTTT. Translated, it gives CASSAGTGNTEAFF. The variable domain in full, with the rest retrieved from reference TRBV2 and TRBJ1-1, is EPEVTQTPSHQVTQMGQEVILRCVPISNHLYFYWYRQILGQKVEFLVSFYNNEISEKSEIFDDQFSVERPDGSNFTLKIRSTKLEDSAMYFCASSAGTGNTEAFFGQGTRLTVV.

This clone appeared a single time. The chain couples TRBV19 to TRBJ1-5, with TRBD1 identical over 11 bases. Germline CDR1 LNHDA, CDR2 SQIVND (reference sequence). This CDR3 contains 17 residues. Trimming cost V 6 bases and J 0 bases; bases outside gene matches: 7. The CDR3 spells CASSPGTGGDSNQPQHF. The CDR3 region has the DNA TGTGCCAGTAGCCCCGGGACAGGGGGGGATAGCAATCAGCCCCAGCATTTT. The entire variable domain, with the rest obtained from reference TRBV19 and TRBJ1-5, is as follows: DGGITQSPKYLFRKEGQNVTLSCEQNLNHDAMYWYRQDPGQGLRLIYYSQIVNDFQKGDIAEGYSVSREKKESFPLTVTSAQKNPTAFYLCASSPGTGGDSNQPQHFGDGTRLSIL.

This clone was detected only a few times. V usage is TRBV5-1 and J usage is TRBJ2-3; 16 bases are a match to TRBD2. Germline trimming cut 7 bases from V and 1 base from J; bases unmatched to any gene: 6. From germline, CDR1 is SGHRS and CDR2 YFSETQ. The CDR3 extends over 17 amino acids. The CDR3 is CASSGTSGGARTDTQYF. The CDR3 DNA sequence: TGCGCCAGCTCCGGGACTAGCGGGGGGGCCCGCACAGATACGCAGTATTTT.

CDR3 region: CASSDLKQGAKVGTEAFF. DNA of the CDR3: TGTGCCAGCAGTGACCTAAAACAGGGGGCGAAGGTGGGCACTGAAGCTTTCTTT. The V and J genes are TRBV6-4 and TRBJ1-1; TRBD1 matches at 9 bases. The germline gives CDR1 MRHNA, CDR2 SNTAGT. The trim removed 2 bases at V and 4 bases at J, leaving 14 bases unmatched. CDR3 length: 18 residues.

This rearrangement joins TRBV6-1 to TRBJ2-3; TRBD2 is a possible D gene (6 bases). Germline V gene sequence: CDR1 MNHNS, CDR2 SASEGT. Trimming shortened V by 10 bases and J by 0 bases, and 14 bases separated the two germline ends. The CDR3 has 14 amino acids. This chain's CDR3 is CATGGLTSTDTQYF. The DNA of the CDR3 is TGTGCCACCGGGGGACTGACAAGCACAGATACGCAGTATTTT.